The present TCR beta chain was sequenced within a study of blood T cell repertoires in COVID-19. Study details: Specimens from acute and convalescent COVID-19 originated in the United States, Italy and Spain.

The trim removed 10 bases at V and 4 bases at J, leaving 10 bases unmatched. Germline CDR1 MGHDK, CDR2 SYGVNS. CDR3 length: 13 residues. In the authors' workflow: Cell counts per sample came from amplifying reference gene primers. Libraries were prepared by immunoSEQ multiplex PCR; TCRdb keeps only in-frame clonotypes and omits some of them. V and J calls and clone size are copied from that table; D and trimming were computed from the DNA. This sample has about 330,000 clones, with roughly 85% found just once. Sequenced: peripheral blood. The sequence derives from a human donor in a cohort sampled during active COVID-19. This sequence joins TRBV25-1 and TRBJ2-7; 7 nucleotides match TRBD1. The CDR3 loop is CATLGQTGYEQYF. CDR3 in DNA: TGTGCCACCCTGGGACAGACAGGGTACGAGCAGTACTTC.